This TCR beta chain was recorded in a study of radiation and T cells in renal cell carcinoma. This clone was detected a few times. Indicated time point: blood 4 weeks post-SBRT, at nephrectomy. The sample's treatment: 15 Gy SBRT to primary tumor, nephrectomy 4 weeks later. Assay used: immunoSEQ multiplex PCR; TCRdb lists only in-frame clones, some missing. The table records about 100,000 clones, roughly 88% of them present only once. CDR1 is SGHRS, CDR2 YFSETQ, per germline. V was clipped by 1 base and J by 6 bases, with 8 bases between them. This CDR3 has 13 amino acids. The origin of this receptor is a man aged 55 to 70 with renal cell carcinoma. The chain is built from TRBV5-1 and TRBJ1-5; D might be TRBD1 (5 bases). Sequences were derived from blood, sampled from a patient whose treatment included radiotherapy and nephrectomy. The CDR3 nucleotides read TGCGCCAGCAGCTTGTGGGGGGGTCAGCCCCAGCATTTT. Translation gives CASSLWGGQPQHF.